This TCR beta chain was obtained from a study of blood T cell repertoires in COVID-19. Study at large: The study drew acute and convalescent COVID-19 samples from the United States, Italy and Spain. T cells, B-cell-depleted T cells, or PBMCs supplied cDNA or gDNA.

Original data processing: For nucleated cells, counts were estimated from reference gene primer amplification. Method: immunoSEQ multiplex PCR; TCRdb's copy keeps in-frame clones and lacks some. V, J and clone size are taken as reported in that table, and D and trimming were inferred from the DNA itself. The sample carries about 210,000 clones, approximately 87% recorded once. This clone showed up just once. In germline, CDR1 is MDHEN, CDR2 SYDVKM. This CDR3 has 16 amino acids. V lost 5 bases to trimming and J lost 3 bases; unmatched junction nucleotides: 11. Input material: peripheral blood. This sequence joins TRBV28 and TRBJ2-7; 9 positions match TRBD2. The origin of this receptor is a man between 60 and 70 years old who had recovered from COVID-19. CDR3 sequence: CASSQRGIAGDYEQYF. The CDR3, as DNA: TGTGCCAGCAGTCAAAGAGGGATAGCGGGGGACTACGAGCAGTACTTC.